This T cell receptor (beta chain) was documented in a study of T cell responses to AZD1222 COVID-19 vaccine. Overall study results and limits: The study found Spike-specific TCR breadth and depth rose after two AZD1222 doses. Unmutated regions of variants are reportedly targeted by nearly half of spike-specific TCRs. Among the donors, most were white British and more were female, and clonal diversity was possibly underestimated.

With respect to this clone: Its specificity is unknown.

Method: immunoSEQ multiplex PCR; TCRdb's copy keeps in-frame clones and lacks some. The table has tens of thousands of clones, about 86% seen once. Pooled together were second doses at about 4 or about 12 weeks. This clonotype was sampled from an adult who received the AZD1222 COVID-19 vaccine. Specimen: peripheral blood, collected 28 days after the second AZD1222 dose.

CDR3 region: CATSRDRQWGEQFF. The CDR3 DNA follows: TGTGCCACCAGCAGAGACCGGCAGTGGGGTGAGCAGTTCTTC. The rearrangement uses TRBV15 and TRBJ2-1; D is uncertain. This CDR3 spans 14 amino acids. V was trimmed by 0 bases and J by 9 bases, leaving 12 bases between them. Germline CDR1 and CDR2: LNHNV and YYDKDF (reference sequence).